This T cell receptor (beta chain) stems from a study of blood T cell repertoires in COVID-19. This clone has just one count. CDR3 length: 15 amino acids. CDR1 is SGHVS and CDR2 is FQNEAQ in the germline V gene. Between the trimmed V and J ends, which lost 1 base and 4 bases, there was a span of 11 bases. Per the authors' pipeline: Reference gene primer amplification yielded estimated nucleated cell counts. Here immunoSEQ multiplex PCR was the method, and the copy in TCRdb shows in-frame clones only, minus some. The V and J calls and clone size are taken from that table; D and trimming were inferred from the DNA. The sample consists of a few hundred thousand clones, around 89% of them appearing once.

The V call is TRBV7-8, the J call TRBJ2-1; weak D call: TRBD1 (6 bases). The clonotype comes from a man aged 25 to 40 who had recovered from COVID-19. Sequences were obtained from PBMCs or T cells enriched from blood (not recorded which). CDR3 residues: CASSLVQGIYNEQFF. CDR3 coding DNA: TGTGCCAGCAGCTTAGTACAGGGTATATACAATGAGCAGTTCTTC.